A single sample gave rise to the 26 T cell receptor beta chains below, sequenced in a study of human T cells and chemical hapten exposure (dated by TCRdb to the early 2020s). The sample's time point label, decoded: pre-sensitization, week 0. This specimen's treatment or condition label, interpreted: therapeutic diphenylcyclopropenone sensitization with weekly scalp DPC. Library generation was performed with RACE. Sequenced on a NextSeq 500. The public sequencing data were trimmed at Q25 with fastp and processed into clonotypes with MiXCR by TCRdb, which kept only in-frame beta chains. Each CDR3 protein appears once, grouped with its most common genes and DNA. The sample records around 350,000 distinct CDR3 sequences, 5.5% of which are singletons. Of the sample, over 7% falls within the top ten clones. The source was whole blood, collected in connection with sensitization to the hapten diphenylcyclopropenone (DPC). All receptors derive from a woman aged 18-29 years with alopecia areata. Some clones in this sample may be carry-over from other donors' samples.

This clonotype occurred a few times. This CDR3 is CASSQDRGSSYEQYF. The CDR3 DNA reads as TGTGCCAGCAGCCAGGACAGGGGGAGCTCCTACGAGCAGTACTTC. V is TRBV5-4 and J is TRBJ2-7, with 10 bases identical to TRBD1. The V and J ends lost 4 bases and 0 bases, in that order; junction bases with no gene match: 4. Per the germline V gene, CDR1 is SGHNT and CDR2 is YYREEE (reference sequence). CDR3 size: 15 residues.

The table lists this clonotype with many counts. The gene calls are TRBV6-6 and TRBJ2-1; D is unclear. Per the germline V gene, CDR1 is MNHNY and CDR2 is SVGAGI (reference sequence). This CDR3 spans 13 amino acids. V lost 3 bases to trimming and J lost 10 bases, with 13 bases between them. The CDR3 nucleotides read TGTGCCAGCAGTTATGATGGGGTGAGGGAGCAGTTCTTC. It encodes CASSYDGVREQFF.

This clonotype was seen repeatedly, ten times or more. The J gene is TRBJ2-1, the V gene TRBV6-9; 10 bases agree with TRBD1. This CDR3 has 14 amino acids. Germline CDR1 is MNHGY and CDR2 is SVAAGI. With 6 bases clipped from V and 5 bases from J, the junction kept 4 bases outside the gene matches. CDR3 nucleotide sequence: TGTGCCAGCAGCCGGGACAGGGGACACAATGAGCAGTTCTTC. Its translation is CASSRDRGHNEQFF.

In this sample, this clonotype turned up a few times. V and J are TRBV25-1 and TRBJ1-2; perhaps TRBD1 as D (5 bases). The ends were cut back, 6 bases at V and 4 bases at J, with 21 bases in the middle. The germline CDR1 and CDR2 sequences are MGHDK and SYGVNS. This CDR3 spans 16 amino acids. CDR3 DNA sequence: TGTGCCAGCAGCCCCCTCCGGGTGAAGGGGCCCTATGGCTACACCTTC. It is translated as CASSPLRVKGPYGYTF.

This clonotype was seen many times. The CDR3 sequence: CASSSINEQYF. DNA for the CDR3: TGTGCCAGCAGCTCCATAAACGAGCAGTACTTC. The chain recombines TRBV7-8 with TRBJ2-7; no firm D call. V was clipped by 4 bases and J by 5 bases, with 6 bases between them. The V gene's germline CDR1 is SGHVS and CDR2 FQNEAQ. The CDR3 is made up of 11 amino acids.

V is TRBV6-6 and J is TRBJ1-2; 11 nucleotides line up with TRBD1. Trimming cost V 5 bases and J 3 bases; bases outside gene matches: 8. Germline V gene lookup returns CDR1 MNHNY and CDR2 SVGAGI (reference sequence). The CDR3 is 16 amino acids. The CDR3 DNA reads as TGTGCCAGCAGTACCCTGGACAGGGGGCTTGACTATGGCTACACCTTC. It is translated as CASSTLDRGLDYGYTF.

This clonotype was recorded at least ten times. V gene TRBV4-2 combines with J gene TRBJ2-3; D is ambiguous. Germline V lookup: CDR1 LGHNA, CDR2 YNFKEQ. Deletions cut 1 base from V and 5 bases from J, with 7 bases between. CDR3 length equals 13 residues. CDR3 DNA sequence: TGTGCCAGCAGCCAAGTCACGGGAGATACGCAGTATTTT. Protein product: CASSQVTGDTQYF.

This clonotype has ten or more counts. This chain joins TRBV18 and TRBJ1-1; D not resolved. CDR1 and CDR2 from the germline V gene are KGHSH and LQKENI. With 1 base removed from V and 2 bases from J, the gap between germline ends came to 14 bases. The CDR3 is made up of 16 amino acids. CDR3 in DNA: TGTGCCAGCTCACCACTGTGGGCAGGAGGAAACACTGAAGCTTTCTTT. It encodes CASSPLWAGGNTEAFF.

The chain uses TRBV6-2 or TRBV6-3 and TRBJ1-1, with D unclear. The CDR3 consists of 16 residues. V shed 0 bases and J shed 0 bases, with 11 bases lying between them. The germline gives CDR1 MNHEY, CDR2 SVGEGT. CDR3 in DNA: TGTGCCAGCAGTTACTCAGATTTTACCATGAACACTGAAGCTTTCTTT. It translates to CASSYSDFTMNTEAFF.

The sample holds many counts of this clonotype. CDR3 sequence: CASSVSGLSNQPQHF. DNA for the CDR3: TGTGCCAGCAGCGTGTCAGGGCTTAGCAATCAGCCCCAGCATTTT. This chain joins TRBV9 and TRBJ1-5; the D gene is possibly TRBD1 (5 bases). The CDR3 has 15 amino acids. Per the germline V gene, CDR1 is SGDLS and CDR2 is YYNGEE. V was shortened by 2 bases and J by 0 bases, with 9 bases between the two germline ends. The variable domain in full, with the rest retrieved from reference TRBV9 and TRBJ1-5, is DSGVTQTPKHLITATGQRVTLRCSPRSGDLSVYWYQQSLDQGLQFLIQYYNGEERAKGNILERFSAQQFPDLHSELNLSSLELGDSALYFCASSVSGLSNQPQHFGDGTRLSIL.

This clonotype was observed many times. This chain connects TRBV14 to TRBJ2-7; 8 bases are a match to TRBD1. Germline V gives CDR1 SGHDN, CDR2 FVKESK. The CDR3 has 14 residues. V was clipped by 1 base and J by 6 bases; unmatched bases: 5. CDR3 nucleotides: TGTGCCAGCAGCCAAGGACAGGGGTTTCGCGAGCAGTACTTC. It yields the protein CASSQGQGFREQYF. Complete variable domain (other parts from reference TRBV14 and TRBJ2-7): EAGVTQFPSHSVIEKGQTVTLRCDPISGHDNLYWYRRVMGKEIKFLLHFVKESKQDESGMPNNRFLAERTGGTYSTLKVQPAELEDSGVYFCASSQGQGFREQYFGPGTRLTVT.

Here the CDR3 reads CASSVPRDRANTEAFF. CDR3 nucleotides: TGTGCCAGCAGTGTTCCCCGGGACAGGGCGAACACTGAAGCTTTCTTT. This sequence joins TRBV2 and TRBJ1-1; 9 bases line up with TRBD1. Germline V lookup: CDR1 SNHLY, CDR2 FYNNEI. This CDR3 region has 16 residues. The ends lost 4 bases at V and 1 base at J; junction bases unmatched: 7. The entire variable domain, with the rest obtained from reference TRBV2 and TRBJ1-1, is as follows: EPEVTQTPSHQVTQMGQEVILRCVPISNHLYFYWYRQILGQKVEFLVSFYNNEISEKSEIFDDQFSVERPDGSNFTLKIRSTKLEDSAMYFCASSVPRDRANTEAFFGQGTRLTVV.

The chain is built from TRBV6-5 and TRBJ1-1; the D gene is possibly TRBD1 (5 bases). The CDR3 contains 15 residues. Germline CDR1 MNHEY, CDR2 SVGAGI. V gave up 4 bases and J gave up 4 bases, with 16 bases separating them. The CDR3 reads CASSFTDLGVTEAFF. In DNA form, the CDR3 reads TGTGCCAGCAGTTTTACCGACTTGGGGGTCACTGAAGCTTTCTTT.

This clonotype appeared a few times. V usage is TRBV10-3 and J usage is TRBJ1-6; D gene ambiguous. The CDR3 sequence is 15 residues long. The germline V gene encodes CDR1 ENHRY and CDR2 SYGVKD. Deletions cut 3 bases from V and 9 bases from J, with 15 bases between. CDR3 amino acids: CAISDVSGIGSPLHF. DNA for the CDR3: TGTGCCATCAGTGACGTATCCGGGATAGGTTCACCCCTCCACTTT.

J is TRBJ2-7 and V is TRBV12-5, with 10 bases aligning to TRBD1. The junction had 10 bases not matched to a gene; V was cut back by 0 bases and J by 5 bases. The length of the CDR3 is 17 residues. In germline, CDR1 is LGHNT, CDR2 FRNRAP. As DNA, the CDR3 is TGTGCTAGTGGTTTGGTAGTGGGGGGACAGGGGTATAACGAGCAGTACTTC. Translating it yields CASGLVVGGQGYNEQYF.

In its sample, this clonotype was seen a few times. The gene calls are TRBV4-1 and TRBJ2-3, with D possibly TRBD2 on 6 matching bases. The CDR3 has 20 amino acids. V was cut by 5 bases and J by 2 bases, with 29 bases left in between. CDR1 and CDR2 from the germline V gene are MGHRA and YSYEKL. CDR3 protein: CASSTRSLAWGEQVTDTQYF. The CDR3, as DNA: TGCGCCAGCAGCACCCGTAGTCTAGCGTGGGGGGAGCAAGTCACAGATACGCAGTATTTT.

V usage is TRBV20-1 and J usage is TRBJ2-2, with D unclear. V was cut by 4 bases and J by 9 bases, with 15 bases left in between. This CDR3 has 13 residues. CDR1 is DFQATT and CDR2 is SNEGSKA in the germline V gene (reference sequence). Written as DNA, the CDR3 is TGCAGTGCTAACCAAAGTCCCGGTAGGGAGCTGTTTTTT. Protein sequence: CSANQSPGRELFF.

This clonotype has more than one count but fewer than ten. The V and J genes are TRBV9 and TRBJ2-1, with D maybe TRBD1 (5 bases). The CDR3 is 15 amino acids. The germline V and J ends were trimmed by 3 bases and 5 bases, with 15 bases remaining between them. The germline V gene encodes CDR1 SGDLS and CDR2 YYNGEE. CDR3 nucleotides: TGTGCCAGCAGCGCCCCCTTTCTAGGGGACAATGAGCAGTTCTTC. Translating gives CASSAPFLGDNEQFF.

This clonotype was seen ten or more times. The chain has TRBV7-2 and TRBJ2-3, with D unclear. This CDR3 contains 14 residues. Germline values: CDR1 SGHTA, CDR2 FQGNSA. The V end lost 1 base, the J end lost 5 bases, and 10 bases lay between the germline ends. CDR3 sequence reads: CASSLVIALDTQYF. The DNA of the CDR3 is TGTGCCAGCAGCTTAGTGATAGCTCTAGATACGCAGTATTTT.

The sample holds a few counts of this clonotype. The chain carries TRBV29-1 and TRBJ2-1, with TRBD1 as a possible D gene (5 bases). The CDR3 extends over 14 amino acids. From germline, CDR1 is SQVTM and CDR2 ANQGSEA. V lost 8 bases, J lost 0 bases, and 14 bases lay in between. CDR3 region: CSIIGASSYNEQFF. The CDR3 region has the DNA TGCAGCATCATTGGGGCAAGCTCCTACAATGAGCAGTTCTTC.

J is TRBJ2-3 and V is TRBV5-4; 15 nucleotides align to TRBD2. V lost 4 bases and J lost 5; bases outside the gene matches: 8. Germline CDR1 is SGHNT and CDR2 is YYREEE (reference sequence). This CDR3 is built from 17 residues. DNA of the CDR3: TGTGCCAGCAGCGTAAGGACTAGCGGGGGGGCCGAAGATACGCAGTATTTT. This translates into CASSVRTSGGAEDTQYF.

The chain has TRBV12-3 or TRBV12-4 and TRBJ1-4; D unclear. This CDR3 is built from 17 residues. The V end was cut by 8 bases, the J end by 3 bases, with 22 bases between. Here the CDR3 reads CASRRTWTGRANEKLFF. CDR3 DNA: TGTGCCAGCCGTCGGACTTGGACGGGGAGGGCTAATGAAAAACTGTTTTTT.

This clonotype has only a few counts. The gene calls are TRBV7-2 and TRBJ1-2, with D unclear. The CDR3 has 14 residues. Germline V gives CDR1 SGHTA, CDR2 FQGNSA. Trimming stripped 1 base from V and 4 bases from J, with 10 bases between. The CDR3 loop reads CASSLGEGLYGYTF. The CDR3 nucleotides are TGTGCCAGCAGCTTAGGGGAGGGCCTCTATGGCTACACCTTC.

In this sample, this clonotype turned up a few times. The CDR3 DNA reads TGTGCCAGCAGTTACGGACATAATCAGCCCCAGCATTTT. This sequence encodes CASSYGHNQPQHF. This rearrangement joins TRBV6-5 to TRBJ1-5; D might be TRBD1 (5 bases). The germline V gene has CDR1 MNHEY and CDR2 SVGAGI. The V end was cut by 2 bases, the J end by 4 bases, with 6 bases between. This CDR3 is 13 amino acids long.

V usage is TRBV2 and J usage is TRBJ1-1; 11 bases fit TRBD1. The germline CDR1 and CDR2 sequences are SNHLY and FYNNEI. CDR3 length: 15 residues. V was clipped by 3 bases and J by 5 bases; unmatched bases: 5. The CDR3 region is CASSDRTGGLTEAFF. The CDR3 nucleotides read TGTGCCAGCAGTGACCGGACAGGGGGCCTAACTGAAGCTTTCTTT.

V is TRBV5-6 and J is TRBJ1-1; D gene unclear. V lost 0 bases and J 5 bases, leaving 17 bases between the germline ends. Per germline, CDR1 SGHDT and CDR2 YYEEEE. The CDR3 extends over 16 amino acids. The CDR3 region is CASSLESGGGRTEAFF. The CDR3 DNA is TGTGCCAGCAGCTTGGAGTCGGGTGGTGGGAGAACTGAAGCTTTCTTT.